Here is one T cell receptor (beta chain) with its context. The source of the sample is a study of cytomegalovirus exposure and HLA in healthy donors. The CDR3 has 13 residues. Trimming pared 11 bases from V and 5 bases from J, leaving 18 bases between. Germline values: CDR1 MDHEN, CDR2 SYDVKM. PCR was performed using 60 Vbeta and 13 Jbeta primers. The data were produced by immunoSEQ multiplex PCR, yet TCRdb's version contains in-frame clones alone and is incomplete. This repertoire shows roughly 130,000 clones, about 85% found once; its top ten account for over 3%. V and J are TRBV28 and TRBJ1-1, with D perhaps matching TRBD1 (5 bases). This receptor was obtained from a female donor in good health and CMV-seronegative. Sequences were obtained from PBMCs. CDR3: CAHFRGGSTEAFF. The CDR3 DNA sequence: TGTGCCCATTTCCGGGGGGGTAGTACTGAAGCTTTCTTT.